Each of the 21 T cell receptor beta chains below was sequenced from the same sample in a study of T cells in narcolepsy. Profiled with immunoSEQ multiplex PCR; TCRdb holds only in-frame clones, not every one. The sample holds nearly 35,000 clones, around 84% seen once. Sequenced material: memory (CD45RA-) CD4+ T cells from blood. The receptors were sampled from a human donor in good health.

In DNA, the CDR3 is TGCAGCGTTGGGGGTCCTCCCTCCGAGCAGTACTTC. Translating it yields CSVGGPPSEQYF. The V and J genes are TRBV29-1 and TRBJ2-7; unclear D gene. Germline CDR1 SQVTM, CDR2 ANQGSEA. CDR3 length equals 12 residues. The V gene lost 4 bases and the J gene lost 6 bases, with 13 bases spanning the gap.

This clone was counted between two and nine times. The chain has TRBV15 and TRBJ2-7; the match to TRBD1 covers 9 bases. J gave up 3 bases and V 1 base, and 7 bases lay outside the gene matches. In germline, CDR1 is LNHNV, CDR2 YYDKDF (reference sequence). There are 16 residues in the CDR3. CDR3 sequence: CATSRGGGTGNYEQYF. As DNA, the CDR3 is TGTGCCACCAGCAGAGGAGGCGGGACAGGGAACTACGAGCAGTACTTC.

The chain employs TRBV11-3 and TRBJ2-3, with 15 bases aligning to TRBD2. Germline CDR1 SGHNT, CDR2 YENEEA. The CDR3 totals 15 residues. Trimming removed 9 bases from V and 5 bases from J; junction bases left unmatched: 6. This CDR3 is CARGLAGGLGDTQYF. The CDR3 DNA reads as TGTGCCAGAGGACTAGCGGGGGGGCTGGGAGATACGCAGTATTTT.

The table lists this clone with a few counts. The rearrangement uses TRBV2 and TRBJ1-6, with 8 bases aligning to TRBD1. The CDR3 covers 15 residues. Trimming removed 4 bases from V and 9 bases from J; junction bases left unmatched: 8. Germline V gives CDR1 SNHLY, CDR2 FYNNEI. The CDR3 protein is CASSVTGQAFSPLHF. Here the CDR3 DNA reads TGTGCCAGCAGTGTAACGGGACAGGCCTTTTCACCCCTCCACTTT. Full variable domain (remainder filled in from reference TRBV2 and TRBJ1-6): EPEVTQTPSHQVTQMGQEVILRCVPISNHLYFYWYRQILGQKVEFLVSFYNNEISEKSEIFDDQFSVERPDGSNFTLKIRSTKLEDSAMYFCASSVTGQAFSPLHFGNGTRLTVT.

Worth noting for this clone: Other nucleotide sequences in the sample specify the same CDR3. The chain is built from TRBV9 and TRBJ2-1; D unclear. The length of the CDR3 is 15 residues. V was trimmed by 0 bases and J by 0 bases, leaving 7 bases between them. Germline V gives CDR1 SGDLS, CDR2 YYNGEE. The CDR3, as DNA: TGTGCCAGCAGCGTAGCGGTAGGCTCCTACAATGAGCAGTTCTTC. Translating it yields CASSVAVGSYNEQFF.

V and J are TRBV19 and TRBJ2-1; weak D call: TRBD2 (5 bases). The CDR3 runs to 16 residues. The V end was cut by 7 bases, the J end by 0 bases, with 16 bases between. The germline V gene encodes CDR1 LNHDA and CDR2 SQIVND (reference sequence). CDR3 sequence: CASMGWTGSSYNEQFF. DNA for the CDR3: TGTGCCAGTATGGGGTGGACGGGGAGCTCCTACAATGAGCAGTTCTTC.

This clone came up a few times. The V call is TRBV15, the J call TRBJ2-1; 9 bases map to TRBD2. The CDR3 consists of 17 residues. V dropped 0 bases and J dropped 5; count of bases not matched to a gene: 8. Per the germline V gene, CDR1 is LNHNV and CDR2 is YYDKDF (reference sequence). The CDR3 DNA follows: TGTGCCACCAGCAGAGAGAGAGCGGGGGGCAGTCACAATGAGCAGTTCTTC. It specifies CATSRERAGGSHNEQFF.

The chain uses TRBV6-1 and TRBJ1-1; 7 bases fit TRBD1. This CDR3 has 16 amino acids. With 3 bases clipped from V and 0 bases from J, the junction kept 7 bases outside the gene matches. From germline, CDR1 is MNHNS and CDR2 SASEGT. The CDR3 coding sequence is TGTGCCAGCAGTGATTCGTACAGGGGTATGAACACTGAAGCTTTCTTT. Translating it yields CASSDSYRGMNTEAFF.

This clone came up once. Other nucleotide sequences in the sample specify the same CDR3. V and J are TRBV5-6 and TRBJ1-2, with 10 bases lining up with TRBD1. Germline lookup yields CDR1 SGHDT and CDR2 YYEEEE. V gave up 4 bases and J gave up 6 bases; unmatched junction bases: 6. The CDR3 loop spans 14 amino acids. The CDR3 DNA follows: TGTGCCAGCAGCGAGACAGGGGGCGGAGATGGCTACACCTTC. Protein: CASSETGGGDGYTF.

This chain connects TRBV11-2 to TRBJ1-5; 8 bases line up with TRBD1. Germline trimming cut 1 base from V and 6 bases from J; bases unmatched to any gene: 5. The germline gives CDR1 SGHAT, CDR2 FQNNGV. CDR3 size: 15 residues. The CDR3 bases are TGTGCCAGCAGCTTAGGACAGGGGTTTAGTCAGCCCCAGCATTTT. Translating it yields CASSLGQGFSQPQHF.

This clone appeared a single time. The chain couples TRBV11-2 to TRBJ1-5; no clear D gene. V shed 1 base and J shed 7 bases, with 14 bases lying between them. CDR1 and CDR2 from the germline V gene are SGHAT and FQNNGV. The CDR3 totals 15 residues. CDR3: CASSLGPQGNQPQHF. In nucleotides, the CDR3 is TGTGCCAGCAGCTTAGGCCCCCAAGGGAACCAGCCCCAGCATTTT.

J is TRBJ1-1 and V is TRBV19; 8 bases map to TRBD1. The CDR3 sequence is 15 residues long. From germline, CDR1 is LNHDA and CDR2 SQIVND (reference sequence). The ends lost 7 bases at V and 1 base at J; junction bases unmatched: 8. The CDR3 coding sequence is TGTGCCAGTACCGAGACAGGGGCGCAGAACACTGAAGCTTTCTTT. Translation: CASTETGAQNTEAFF.

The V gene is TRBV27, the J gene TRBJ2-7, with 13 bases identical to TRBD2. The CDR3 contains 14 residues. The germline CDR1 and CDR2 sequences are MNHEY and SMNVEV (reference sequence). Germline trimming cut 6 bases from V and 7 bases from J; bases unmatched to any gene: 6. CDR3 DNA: TGTGCCAGCAGGAAACTAGCGGGAGGGCAAGAGCAGTACTTC. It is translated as CASRKLAGGQEQYF.

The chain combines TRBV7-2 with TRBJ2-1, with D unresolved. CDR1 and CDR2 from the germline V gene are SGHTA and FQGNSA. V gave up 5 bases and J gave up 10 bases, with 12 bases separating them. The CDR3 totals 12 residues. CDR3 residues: CASSPRTGEQFF. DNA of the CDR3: TGTGCCAGCAGCCCCCGGACCGGGGAGCAGTTCTTC.

The CDR3 reads CASSLIATGGTSTDTQYF. In DNA, the CDR3 is TGTGCCAGCAGCTTAATCGCGACAGGGGGAACGAGCACAGATACGCAGTATTTT. The chain has TRBV7-6 and TRBJ2-3; 9 bases are a match to TRBD1. Trimming at V came to 2 bases and at J to 0 bases, leaving 9 bases not matched to a gene. This CDR3 is 18 amino acids long. Looked up from germline, CDR1 is SGHVS and CDR2 is FNYEAQ.

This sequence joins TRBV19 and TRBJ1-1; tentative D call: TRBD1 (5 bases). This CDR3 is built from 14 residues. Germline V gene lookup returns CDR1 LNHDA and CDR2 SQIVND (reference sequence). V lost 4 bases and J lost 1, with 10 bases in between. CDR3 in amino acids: CASSNQGRNTEAFF. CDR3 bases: TGTGCCAGTAGTAATCAGGGTCGGAACACTGAAGCTTTCTTT.

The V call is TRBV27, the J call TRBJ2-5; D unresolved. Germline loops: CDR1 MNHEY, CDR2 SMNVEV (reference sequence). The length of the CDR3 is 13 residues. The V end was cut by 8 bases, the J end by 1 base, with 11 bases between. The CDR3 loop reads CASRSGFQETQYF. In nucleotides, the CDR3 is TGTGCCAGCCGGTCGGGCTTCCAAGAGACCCAGTACTTC.

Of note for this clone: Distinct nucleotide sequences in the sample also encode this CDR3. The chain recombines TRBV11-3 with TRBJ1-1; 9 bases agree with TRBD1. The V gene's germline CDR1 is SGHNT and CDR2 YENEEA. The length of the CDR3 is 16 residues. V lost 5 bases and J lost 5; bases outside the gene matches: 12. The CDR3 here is CASSDRRDRGGTEAFF. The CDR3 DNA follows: TGTGCCAGCAGCGACCGGCGCGACAGGGGGGGGACTGAAGCTTTCTTT.

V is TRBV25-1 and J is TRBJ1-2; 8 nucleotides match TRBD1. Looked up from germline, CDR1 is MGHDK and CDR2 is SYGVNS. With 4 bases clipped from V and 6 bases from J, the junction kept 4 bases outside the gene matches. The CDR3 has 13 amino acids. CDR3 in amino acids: CASSVRGQDGYTF. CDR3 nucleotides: TGTGCCAGCAGTGTCAGGGGGCAGGATGGCTACACCTTC.

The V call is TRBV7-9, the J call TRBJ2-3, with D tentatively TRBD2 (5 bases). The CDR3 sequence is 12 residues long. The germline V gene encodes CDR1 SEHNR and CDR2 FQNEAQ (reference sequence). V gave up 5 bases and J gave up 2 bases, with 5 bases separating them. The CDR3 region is CASSDYTDTQYF. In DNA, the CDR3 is TGTGCCAGCAGCGACTACACAGATACGCAGTATTTT. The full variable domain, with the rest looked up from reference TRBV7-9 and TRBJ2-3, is DTGVSQNPRHKITKRGQNVTFRCDPISEHNRLYWYRQTLGQGPEFLTYFQNEAQLEKSRLLSDRFSAERPKGSFSTLEIQRTEQGDSAMYLCASSDYTDTQYFGPGTRLTVL.

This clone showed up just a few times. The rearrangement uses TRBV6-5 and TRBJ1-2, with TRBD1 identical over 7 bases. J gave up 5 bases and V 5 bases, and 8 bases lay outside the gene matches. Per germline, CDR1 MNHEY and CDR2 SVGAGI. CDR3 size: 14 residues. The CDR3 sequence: CASSKDRLEYGYTF. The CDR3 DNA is TGTGCCAGCAGTAAGGACAGGTTAGAGTATGGCTACACCTTC.